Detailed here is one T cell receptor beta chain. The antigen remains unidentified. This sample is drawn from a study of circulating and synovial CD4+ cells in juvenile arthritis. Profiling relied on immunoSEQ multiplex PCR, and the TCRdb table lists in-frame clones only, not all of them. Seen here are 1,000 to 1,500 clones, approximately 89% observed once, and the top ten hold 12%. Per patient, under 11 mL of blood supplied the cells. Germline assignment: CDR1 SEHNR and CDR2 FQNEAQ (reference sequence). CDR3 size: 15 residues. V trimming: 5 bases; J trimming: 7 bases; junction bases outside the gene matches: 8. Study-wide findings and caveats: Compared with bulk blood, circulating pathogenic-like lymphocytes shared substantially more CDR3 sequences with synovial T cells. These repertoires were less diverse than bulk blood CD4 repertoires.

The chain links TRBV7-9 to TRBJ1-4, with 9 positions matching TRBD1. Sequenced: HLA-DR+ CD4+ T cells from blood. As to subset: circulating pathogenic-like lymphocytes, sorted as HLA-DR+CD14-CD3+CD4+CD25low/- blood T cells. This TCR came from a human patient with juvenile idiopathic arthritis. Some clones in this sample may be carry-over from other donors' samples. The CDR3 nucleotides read TGTGCCAGCAGCACAAACAGGGGGCAAGGTGAAAAACTGTTTTTT. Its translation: CASSTNRGQGEKLFF.